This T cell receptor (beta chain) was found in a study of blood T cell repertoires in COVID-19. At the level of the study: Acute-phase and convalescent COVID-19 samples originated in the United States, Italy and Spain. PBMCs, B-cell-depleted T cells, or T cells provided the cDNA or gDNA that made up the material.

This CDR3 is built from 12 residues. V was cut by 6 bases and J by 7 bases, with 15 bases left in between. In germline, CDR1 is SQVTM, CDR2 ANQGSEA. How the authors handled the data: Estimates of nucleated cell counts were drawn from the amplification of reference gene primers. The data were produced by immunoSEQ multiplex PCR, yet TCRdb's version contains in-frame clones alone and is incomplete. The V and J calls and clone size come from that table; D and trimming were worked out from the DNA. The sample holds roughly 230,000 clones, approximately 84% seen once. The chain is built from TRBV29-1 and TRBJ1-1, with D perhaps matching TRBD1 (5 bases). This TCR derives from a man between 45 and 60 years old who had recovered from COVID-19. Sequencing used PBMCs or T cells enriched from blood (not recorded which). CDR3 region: CSVTGTGFEAFF. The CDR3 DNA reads TGCAGCGTGACCGGGACTGGCTTTGAAGCTTTCTTT.